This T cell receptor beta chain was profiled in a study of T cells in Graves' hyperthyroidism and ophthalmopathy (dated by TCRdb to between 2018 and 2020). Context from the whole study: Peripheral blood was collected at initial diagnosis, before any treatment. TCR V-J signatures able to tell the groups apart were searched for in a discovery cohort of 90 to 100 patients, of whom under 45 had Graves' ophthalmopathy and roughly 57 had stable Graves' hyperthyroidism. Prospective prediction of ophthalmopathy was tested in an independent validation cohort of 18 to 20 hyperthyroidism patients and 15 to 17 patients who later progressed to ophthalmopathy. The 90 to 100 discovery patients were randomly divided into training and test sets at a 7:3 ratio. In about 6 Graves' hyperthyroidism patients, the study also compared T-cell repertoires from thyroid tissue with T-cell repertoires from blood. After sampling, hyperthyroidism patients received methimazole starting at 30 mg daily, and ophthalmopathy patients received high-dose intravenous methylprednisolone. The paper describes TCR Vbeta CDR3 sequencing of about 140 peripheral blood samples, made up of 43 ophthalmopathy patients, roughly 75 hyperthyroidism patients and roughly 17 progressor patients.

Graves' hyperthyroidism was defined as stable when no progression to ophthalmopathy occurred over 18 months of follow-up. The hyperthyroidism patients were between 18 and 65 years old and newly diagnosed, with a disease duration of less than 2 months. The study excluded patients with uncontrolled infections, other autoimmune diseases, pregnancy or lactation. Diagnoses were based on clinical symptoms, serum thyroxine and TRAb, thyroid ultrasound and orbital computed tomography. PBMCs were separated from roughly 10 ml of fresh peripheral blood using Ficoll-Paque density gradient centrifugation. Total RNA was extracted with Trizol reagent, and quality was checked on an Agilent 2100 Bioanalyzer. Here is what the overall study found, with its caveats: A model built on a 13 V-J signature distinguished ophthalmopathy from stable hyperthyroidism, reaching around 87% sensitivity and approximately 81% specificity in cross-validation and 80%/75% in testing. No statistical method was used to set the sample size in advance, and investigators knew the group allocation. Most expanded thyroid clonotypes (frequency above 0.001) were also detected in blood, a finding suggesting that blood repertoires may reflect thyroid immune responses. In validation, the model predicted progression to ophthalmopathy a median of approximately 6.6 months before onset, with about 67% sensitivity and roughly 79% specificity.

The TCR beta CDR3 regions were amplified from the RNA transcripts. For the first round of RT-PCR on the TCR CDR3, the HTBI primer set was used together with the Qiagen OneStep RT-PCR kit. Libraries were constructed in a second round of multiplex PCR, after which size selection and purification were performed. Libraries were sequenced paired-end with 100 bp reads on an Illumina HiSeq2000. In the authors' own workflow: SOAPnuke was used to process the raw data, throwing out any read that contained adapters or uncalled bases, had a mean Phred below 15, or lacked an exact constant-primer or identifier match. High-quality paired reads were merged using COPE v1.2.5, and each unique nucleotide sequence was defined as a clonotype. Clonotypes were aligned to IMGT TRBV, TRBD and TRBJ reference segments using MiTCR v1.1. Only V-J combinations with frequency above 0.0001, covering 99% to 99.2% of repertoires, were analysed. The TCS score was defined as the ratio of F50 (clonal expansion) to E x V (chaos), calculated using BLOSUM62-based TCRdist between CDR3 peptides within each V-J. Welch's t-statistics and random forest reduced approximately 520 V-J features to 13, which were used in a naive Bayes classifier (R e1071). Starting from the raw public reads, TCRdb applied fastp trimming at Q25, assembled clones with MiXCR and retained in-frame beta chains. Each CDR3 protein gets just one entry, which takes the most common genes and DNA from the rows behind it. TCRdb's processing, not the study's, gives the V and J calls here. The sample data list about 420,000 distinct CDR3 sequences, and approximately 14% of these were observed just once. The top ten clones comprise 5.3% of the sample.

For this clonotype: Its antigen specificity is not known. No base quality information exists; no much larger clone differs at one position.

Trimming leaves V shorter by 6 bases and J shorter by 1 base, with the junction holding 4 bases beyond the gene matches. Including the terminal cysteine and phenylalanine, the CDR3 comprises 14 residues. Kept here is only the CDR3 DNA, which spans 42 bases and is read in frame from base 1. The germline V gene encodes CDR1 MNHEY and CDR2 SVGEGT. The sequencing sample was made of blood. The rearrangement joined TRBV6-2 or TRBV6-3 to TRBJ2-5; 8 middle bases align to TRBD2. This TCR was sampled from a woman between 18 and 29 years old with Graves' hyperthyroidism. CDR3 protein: CASSAGGFQETQYF. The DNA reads TGTGCCAGCAGCGCGGGGGGCTTCCAAGAGACCCAGTACTTC.